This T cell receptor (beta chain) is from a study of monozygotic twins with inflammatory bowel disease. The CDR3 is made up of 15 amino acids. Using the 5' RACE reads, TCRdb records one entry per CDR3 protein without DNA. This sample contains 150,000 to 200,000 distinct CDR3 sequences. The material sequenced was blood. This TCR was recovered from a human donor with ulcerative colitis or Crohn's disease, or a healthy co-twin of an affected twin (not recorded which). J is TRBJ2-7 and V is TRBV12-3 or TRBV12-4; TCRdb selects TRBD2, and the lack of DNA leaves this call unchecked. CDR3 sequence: CASSSKRGYSYEQYF.